The 27 T cell receptor beta chains below come from one sample, sequenced in a study of beta chain features in type 1 diabetes. Every bit of the isolated RNA underwent reverse transcription, so sequencing read expressed TCRB transcripts. Produced via immunoSEQ multiplex PCR; TCRdb's table is partial and in-frame only. The profile covers hundreds of thousands of clones, with roughly 15% appearing a single time and roughly 0.098% taken by the ten largest. Sequenced input: naive CD4+ T cells from blood. The origin of the receptors is a man younger than 35 in good health.

This clone has more than one count but fewer than ten. This sequence joins TRBV29-1 and TRBJ2-5; D unresolved. The CDR3 runs 14 residues. Trimming pared 2 bases from V and 2 bases from J, leaving 12 bases between. Germline V lookup: CDR1 SQVTM, CDR2 ANQGSEA. CDR3 region: CSVESMYSQETQYF. The CDR3 nucleotides are TGCAGCGTTGAATCGATGTACAGTCAAGAGACCCAGTACTTC. The full variable domain, rest sourced from reference TRBV29-1 and TRBJ2-5, is SAVISQKPSRDICQRGTSLTIQCQVDSQVTMMFWYRQQPGQSLTLIATANQGSEATYESGFVIDKFPISRPNLTFSTLTVSNMSPEDSSIYLCSVESMYSQETQYFGPGTRLLVL.

This clone was seen more than once but under ten times. The chain couples TRBV5-8 to TRBJ1-2; tentative D call: TRBD1 (5 bases). This CDR3 is 16 amino acids long. V lost 0 bases to trimming and J lost 8 bases, with 20 bases between them. Germline V gene lookup returns CDR1 SGHTS and CDR2 YDEGEE. The CDR3 here is CASSLAGAFSRMGYTF. In nucleotides, the CDR3 is TGTGCCAGCAGCTTGGCCGGGGCCTTCTCCCGTATGGGCTACACCTTC.

This clone was observed a handful of times. The rearrangement joins TRBV21-1 to TRBJ1-2. TRBV21-1 is a pseudogene. The CDR3 consists of 13 residues. The DNA of the CDR3 is TGTGCCAGCAGCGAGGGACGGGACTATGGCTACACCTTC. It encodes CASSEGRDYGYTF.

The gene calls are TRBV4-3 and TRBJ2-7; TRBD2 is a possible D gene (5 bases). The CDR3 runs to 13 residues. V lost 2 bases and J lost 3, with 8 bases in between. The germline V gene encodes CDR1 LGHNA and CDR2 YSLEER. CDR3 loop: CASSQRRGYEQYF. In nucleotides, the CDR3 is TGCGCCAGCAGCCAAAGACGGGGCTACGAGCAGTACTTC.

A single count supports this clone. The CDR3 sequence: CASSEQVGNTEAFF. DNA of the CDR3: TGTGCCAGCAGCGAACAAGTGGGGAACACTGAAGCTTTCTTT. The chain combines TRBV9 with TRBJ1-1, with D uncertain. Trimming left V 3 bases short and J 1 base short, with 10 bases between. The CDR3 extends over 14 amino acids. The germline CDR1 and CDR2 sequences are SGDLS and YYNGEE. The variable domain in full, completed from reference TRBV9 and TRBJ1-1, reads DSGVTQTPKHLITATGQRVTLRCSPRSGDLSVYWYQQSLDQGLQFLIQYYNGEERAKGNILERFSAQQFPDLHSELNLSSLELGDSALYFCASSEQVGNTEAFFGQGTRLTVV.

There are a few counts of this clone. This sample includes further DNA sequences coding for the same CDR3. The rearrangement links TRBV19 to TRBJ2-7; a weak D match, TRBD1 (6 bases). This CDR3 comprises 13 residues. The germline CDR1 and CDR2 sequences are LNHDA and SQIVND (reference sequence). V was clipped by 3 bases and J by 1 base, with 7 bases between them. CDR3 coding DNA: TGTGCCAGTAGTATCGACAGGTCCTACGAGCAGTACTTC. Protein product: CASSIDRSYEQYF.

The chain couples TRBV14 to TRBJ1-2; D is undetermined. Germline V gene data show CDR1 as SGHDN and CDR2 as FVKESK. This CDR3 has 14 residues. The V end was cut by 1 base, the J end by 9 bases, with 15 bases between. This CDR3 is CASSQGYGVGRYTF. The CDR3 nucleotides read TGTGCCAGCAGCCAAGGTTACGGAGTGGGTCGCTACACCTTC.

This clone has a handful of counts. This CDR3 reads CASSPKSGLAKNIQYF. CDR3 DNA: TGTGCCAGCAGCCCAAAGAGTGGGCTAGCCAAAAACATTCAGTACTTC. The rearrangement joins TRBV5-4 to TRBJ2-4, with D unclear. Germline CDR1 and CDR2: SGHNT and YYREEE (reference sequence). Trimming left V 4 bases short and J 0 bases short, with 14 bases between. The CDR3 contains 16 residues.

This clone turned up a few times. V and J are TRBV11-2 and TRBJ1-3; D gene unclear. The germline CDR1 and CDR2 sequences are SGHAT and FQNNGV. V gave up 5 bases and J gave up 0 bases, with 14 bases separating them. This CDR3 region has 16 residues. The CDR3 protein is CASSPARRSSGNTIYF. In DNA form, the CDR3 reads TGTGCCAGCAGCCCTGCGAGAAGGAGCTCTGGAAACACCATATATTTT.

This clone turned up a few times. The rearrangement links TRBV5-4 to TRBJ2-7; possible D gene TRBD1, 6 bases. This CDR3 region has 15 residues. V lost 2 bases and J 4 bases, leaving 16 bases between the germline ends. The germline V gene encodes CDR1 SGHNT and CDR2 YYREEE (reference sequence). The CDR3 DNA sequence: TGTGCCAGCAGCTTCCCCGGACAGCCGTATTACGAGCAGTACTTC. Translation: CASSFPGQPYYEQYF.

This clone was recorded a few times. The chain employs TRBV7-2 and TRBJ1-2, with 8 bases lining up with TRBD1. J gave up 5 bases and V 5 bases, and 7 bases lay outside the gene matches. The V gene's germline CDR1 is SGHTA and CDR2 FQGNSA. This CDR3 has 14 amino acids. The CDR3 region is CASSPQGGPYGYTF. In DNA form, the CDR3 reads TGTGCCAGCAGCCCACAGGGGGGGCCTTATGGCTACACCTTC.

This clone was seen a handful of times. The chain employs TRBV29-1 and TRBJ2-7; 11 positions match TRBD1. CDR3 length: 14 residues. CDR1 and CDR2 from the germline V gene are SQVTM and ANQGSEA. With 7 bases clipped from V and 2 bases from J, the junction kept 7 bases outside the gene matches. The CDR3 DNA reads TGCAGCGCTTGGGGACAGGGGGGACCCTACGAGCAGTACTTC. This encodes CSAWGQGGPYEQYF.

This clone was seen a few times. CDR3 coding DNA: TGTGCCAGCAGCATTATCCGGGCCTCGATTTATCAGCCCCAGCATTTT. Translated: CASSIIRASIYQPQHF. The J gene is TRBJ1-5, the V gene TRBV21-1. TRBV21-1 is described as a pseudogene. There are 16 residues in the CDR3.

This clone was picked up a small number of times. This rearrangement joins TRBV7-9 to TRBJ2-7, with D possibly matching TRBD1 (6 bases). V was pared by 6 bases and J by 3 bases, with 15 bases between. The CDR3 spans 14 residues. Germline CDR1 is SEHNR and CDR2 is FQNEAQ (reference sequence). CDR3 residues: CASSFIQGYYEQYF. CDR3 in DNA: TGTGCCAGCAGTTTCATACAGGGCTACTACGAGCAGTACTTC.

V gene TRBV9 combines with J gene TRBJ1-1; a possible D gene is TRBD1 (6 bases). Germline V lookup: CDR1 SGDLS, CDR2 YYNGEE. The CDR3 extends over 15 amino acids. Trimming shortened V by 0 bases and J by 2 bases, and 11 bases separated the two germline ends. As DNA, the CDR3 is TGTGCCAGCAGCGTAGGACAGGACAGTAACACTGAAGCTTTCTTT. Translating gives CASSVGQDSNTEAFF.

J is TRBJ2-3 and V is TRBV5-1; possibly TRBD2 for D (5 bases). Per germline, CDR1 SGHRS and CDR2 YFSETQ. The V end was cut by 4 bases, the J end by 4 bases, with 13 bases between. The CDR3 is made up of 14 amino acids. The DNA of the CDR3 is TGCGCCAGCAGCCCGGGAAGCAGTCCAGATACGCAGTATTTT. Protein product: CASSPGSSPDTQYF.

V is TRBV2 and J is TRBJ2-2, with 7 bases that match TRBD2. The trim removed 1 base at V and 6 bases at J, leaving 5 bases unmatched. CDR1 SNHLY and CDR2 FYNNEI come from the germline V gene. This CDR3 has 15 residues. CDR3 nucleotides: TGTGCCAGCAGTGAAGTGCGCGGGGGTTCCGGGGAGCTGTTTTTT. Translating it yields CASSEVRGGSGELFF.

V is TRBV6-6 and J is TRBJ1-2; D is unresolved. The CDR3 spans 10 residues. Per the germline V gene, CDR1 is MNHNY and CDR2 is SVGAGI (reference sequence). Trimming pared 11 bases from V and 8 bases from J, leaving 12 bases between. The CDR3 spells CAVQLGGYTF. CDR3 sequence (DNA): TGTGCCGTTCAATTAGGGGGCTACACCTTC.

With respect to this clone: Different DNA sequences within this sample yield the same CDR3. The V gene is TRBV18, the J gene TRBJ1-5; 9 nucleotides align to TRBD1. Unmatched junction bases numbered 0, after V lost 2 bases and J lost 1 base. Germline CDR1 is KGHSH and CDR2 is LQKENI. The CDR3 covers 15 residues. The CDR3 DNA sequence: TGTGCCAGCTCACCAGGGACAGGGAGCAATCAGCCCCAGCATTTT. Residues: CASSPGTGSNQPQHF.

The chain links TRBV9 to TRBJ2-7, with 9 bases lining up with TRBD1. Germline CDR1 and CDR2: SGDLS and YYNGEE. Trimming at V came to 2 bases and at J to 5 bases, leaving 5 bases not matched to a gene. The CDR3 extends over 14 amino acids. The CDR3 sequence: CASSVETGGHEQYF. CDR3 nucleotide sequence: TGTGCCAGCAGCGTGGAGACAGGGGGGCACGAGCAGTACTTC.

This clone was seen a few times. The CDR3 region has the DNA TGTGCCAGCAGTGATCAATCGAACACTGAAGCTTTCTTT. Its translation is CASSDQSNTEAFF. This sequence joins TRBV6-4 and TRBJ1-1; D is ambiguous. Germline loops: CDR1 MRHNA, CDR2 SNTAGT. The CDR3 is 13 amino acids. Trimming left V 3 bases short and J 1 base short, with 6 bases between.

This chain links TRBV6-5 with TRBJ2-1; D is unclear. From germline, CDR1 is MNHEY and CDR2 SVGAGI. V was trimmed by 2 bases and J by 4 bases, leaving 9 bases between them. The CDR3 is 14 residues long. CDR3 sequence (DNA): TGTGCCAGCAGTTACACAGAGAGTTACAATGAGCAGTTCTTC. Its protein is CASSYTESYNEQFF.

The J gene is TRBJ1-1, the V gene TRBV5-4; D not certain. With 0 bases removed from V and 1 base from J, the gap between germline ends came to 4 bases. Germline V gives CDR1 SGHNT, CDR2 YYREEE (reference sequence). CDR3 length equals 13 residues. The DNA for the CDR3 is TGTGCCAGCAGCTTGGGGGCGAACACTGAAGCTTTCTTT. Translating gives CASSLGANTEAFF.

The J gene is TRBJ2-7, the V gene TRBV11-2, with D maybe TRBD2 (6 bases). Germline values: CDR1 SGHAT, CDR2 FQNNGV. The V end was cut by 4 bases, the J end by 3 bases, with 13 bases between. The CDR3 loop spans 14 amino acids. CDR3 nucleotide sequence: TGTGCCAGCAGCTCTCTGACGGACTACTACGAGCAGTACTTC. This sequence encodes CASSSLTDYYEQYF.

The J gene is TRBJ2-7, the V gene TRBV6-5, with TRBD1 identical over 9 bases. Germline CDR1 and CDR2: MNHEY and SVGAGI. This CDR3 is 15 amino acids long. Trimming at V came to 0 bases and at J to 4 bases, leaving 4 bases not matched to a gene. The CDR3 loop reads CASSYSWTGEYEQYF. The CDR3 coding sequence is TGTGCCAGCAGTTACTCGTGGACAGGGGAATACGAGCAGTACTTC.

V usage is TRBV28 and J usage is TRBJ2-6; a weak D match, TRBD1 (6 bases). CDR1 is MDHEN and CDR2 is SYDVKM in the germline V gene. V lost 4 bases to trimming and J lost 2 bases, with 12 bases between them. This CDR3 spans 16 amino acids. The CDR3 reads CASSSTGSPGANVLTF. DNA of the CDR3: TGTGCCAGCAGTTCGACAGGCTCTCCTGGGGCCAACGTCCTGACTTTC. The full variable domain, completed using reference TRBV28 and TRBJ2-6, is DVKVTQSSRYLVKRTGEKVFLECVQDMDHENMFWYRQDPGLGLRLIYFSYDVKMKEKGDIPEGYSVSREKKERFSLILESASTNQTSMYLCASSSTGSPGANVLTFGAGSRLTVL.

This rearrangement joins TRBV19 to TRBJ2-5; TRBD1 agrees at 8 bases. The V gene end was trimmed by 6 bases and the J gene end by 4 bases; junction bases not matched to a gene: 4. Germline CDR1 and CDR2: LNHDA and SQIVND (reference sequence). The CDR3 has 13 residues. CDR3 nucleotides: TGTGCCAGTAGAGGACAGGGCCTAGAGACCCAGTACTTC. Translation: CASRGQGLETQYF.